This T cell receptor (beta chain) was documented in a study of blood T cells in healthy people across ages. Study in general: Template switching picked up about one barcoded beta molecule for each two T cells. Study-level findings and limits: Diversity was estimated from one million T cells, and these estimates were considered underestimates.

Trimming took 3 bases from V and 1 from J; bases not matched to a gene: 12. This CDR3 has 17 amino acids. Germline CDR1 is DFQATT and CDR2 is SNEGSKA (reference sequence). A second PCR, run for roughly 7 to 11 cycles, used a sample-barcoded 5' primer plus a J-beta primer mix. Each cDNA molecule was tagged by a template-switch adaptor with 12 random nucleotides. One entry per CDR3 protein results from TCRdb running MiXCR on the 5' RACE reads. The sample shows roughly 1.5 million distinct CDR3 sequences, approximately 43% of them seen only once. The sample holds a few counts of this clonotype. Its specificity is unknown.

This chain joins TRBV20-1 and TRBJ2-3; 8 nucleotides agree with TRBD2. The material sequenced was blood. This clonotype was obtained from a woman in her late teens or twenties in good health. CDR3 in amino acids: CSASGGAPPLGTDTQYF. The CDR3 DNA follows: TGCAGTGCTAGCGGGGGGGCTCCTCCGTTGGGCACAGATACGCAGTATTTT.